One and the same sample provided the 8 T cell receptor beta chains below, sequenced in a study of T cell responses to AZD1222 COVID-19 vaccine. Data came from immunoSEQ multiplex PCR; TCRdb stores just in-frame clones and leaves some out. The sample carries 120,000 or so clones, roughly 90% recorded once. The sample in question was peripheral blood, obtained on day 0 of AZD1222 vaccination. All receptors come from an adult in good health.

CDR3 in amino acids: CASSPWGLEAFF. The DNA of the CDR3 is TGTGCCAGCAGCCCTTGGGGTCTGGAAGCTTTCTTT. V usage is TRBV7-8 and J usage is TRBJ1-1; D is unresolved. V shed 5 bases and J shed 8 bases, with 12 bases lying between them. Germline V gene lookup returns CDR1 SGHVS and CDR2 FQNEAQ. CDR3 length: 12 amino acids.

CDR3 nucleotide sequence: TGTGCCAGCATCAACATTGCAGGGAATGGGCTTTCCTACGAGCAGTACTTC. As protein: CASINIAGNGLSYEQYF. This rearrangement joins TRBV5-5 to TRBJ2-7; D is perhaps TRBD1 (5 bases). V was shortened by 6 bases and J by 1 base, with 23 bases between the two germline ends. CDR1 is SGHKS, CDR2 YYEKEE, per germline (reference sequence). The CDR3 loop spans 17 amino acids.

CDR3 nucleotide sequence: TGTGCCAGCAGCCCGTACGGGGGCCCTATTGAGACCCAGTACTTC. As protein: CASSPYGGPIETQYF. The rearrangement joins TRBV3-1 (or the pseudogene TRBV3-2) to TRBJ2-5, with D possibly called TRBD1 or TRBD2 (6 bases each). Deletions cut 4 bases from V and 5 bases from J, with 17 bases between. The CDR3 contains 15 residues. Germline-derived CDR1 and CDR2 are LGHDT and YNNKEL (reference sequence).

The CDR3 here is CASSVTGSNTEAFF. CDR3 DNA: TGTGCCAGTAGTGTGACAGGGAGCAACACTGAAGCTTTCTTT. The chain employs TRBV19 and TRBJ1-1, with TRBD1 identical over 7 bases. From germline, CDR1 is LNHDA and CDR2 SQIVND (reference sequence). This CDR3 has 14 amino acids. The V segment lost 5 bases and the J segment 2 bases; nucleotides outside the gene matches: 5.

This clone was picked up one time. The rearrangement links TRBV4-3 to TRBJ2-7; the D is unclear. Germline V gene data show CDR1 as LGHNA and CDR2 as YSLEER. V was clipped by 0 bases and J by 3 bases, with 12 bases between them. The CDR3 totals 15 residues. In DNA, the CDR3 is TGCGCCAGCAGCCAAGAGATTAGGGCTAACTACGAGCAGTACTTC. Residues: CASSQEIRANYEQYF.

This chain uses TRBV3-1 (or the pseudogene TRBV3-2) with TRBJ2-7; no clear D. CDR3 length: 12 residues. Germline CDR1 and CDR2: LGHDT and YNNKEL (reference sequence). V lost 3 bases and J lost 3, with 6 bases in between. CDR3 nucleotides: TGTGCCAGCAGCCAGGCCAGCTACGAGCAGTACTTC. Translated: CASSQASYEQYF.

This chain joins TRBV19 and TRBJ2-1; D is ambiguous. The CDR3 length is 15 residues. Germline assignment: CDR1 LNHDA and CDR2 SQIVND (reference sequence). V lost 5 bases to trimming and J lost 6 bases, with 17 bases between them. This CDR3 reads CASSVDPTIGNEQFF. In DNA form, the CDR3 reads TGTGCCAGTAGTGTGGACCCCACCATTGGCAATGAGCAGTTCTTC.

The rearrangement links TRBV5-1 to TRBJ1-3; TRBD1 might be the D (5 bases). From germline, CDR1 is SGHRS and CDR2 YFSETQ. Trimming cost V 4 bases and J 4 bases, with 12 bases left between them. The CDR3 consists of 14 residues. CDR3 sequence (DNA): TGCGCCAGCAGCGAGACAGCGACGGGAAACACCATATATTTT. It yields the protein CASSETATGNTIYF.